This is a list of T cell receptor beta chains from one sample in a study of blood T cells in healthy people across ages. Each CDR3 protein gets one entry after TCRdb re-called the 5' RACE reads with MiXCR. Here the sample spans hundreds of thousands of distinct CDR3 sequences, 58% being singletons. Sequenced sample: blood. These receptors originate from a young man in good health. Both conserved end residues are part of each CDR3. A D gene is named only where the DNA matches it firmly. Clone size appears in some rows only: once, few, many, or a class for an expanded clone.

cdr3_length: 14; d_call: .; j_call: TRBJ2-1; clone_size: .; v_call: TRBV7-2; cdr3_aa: CASSPRTTRNEQFF; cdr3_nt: TGTGCCAGCAGCCCCCGGACCACAAGGAATGAGCAGTTCTTC
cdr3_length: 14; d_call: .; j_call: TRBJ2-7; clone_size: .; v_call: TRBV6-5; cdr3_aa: CASSYGPSSYEQYF; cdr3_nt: TGTGCCAGCAGTTACGGACCAAGCTCCTACGAGCAGTACTTC
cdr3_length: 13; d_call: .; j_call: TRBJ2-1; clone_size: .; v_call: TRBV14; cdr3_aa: CASSQVASREQFF; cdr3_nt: TGTGCCAGCAGCCAAGTCGCCTCACGAGAGCAGTTCTTC
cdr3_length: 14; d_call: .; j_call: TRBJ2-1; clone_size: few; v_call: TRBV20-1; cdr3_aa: CSAREARIQNEQFF; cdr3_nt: TGCAGTGCTAGAGAGGCTAGAATACAGAATGAGCAGTTCTTC
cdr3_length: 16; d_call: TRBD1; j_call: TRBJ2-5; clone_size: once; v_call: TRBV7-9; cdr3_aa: CASTDSVGTAGYEQYF; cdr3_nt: TGTGCCAGCACCGATTCAGTCGGGACAGCAGGGTACGAGCAGTACTTT
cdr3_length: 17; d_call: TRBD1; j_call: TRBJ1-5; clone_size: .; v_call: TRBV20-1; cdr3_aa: CSARSTKDRARNQPQHF; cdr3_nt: TGCAGTGCTAGATCGACCAAAGACAGGGCAAGGAATCAGCCCCAGCATTTT
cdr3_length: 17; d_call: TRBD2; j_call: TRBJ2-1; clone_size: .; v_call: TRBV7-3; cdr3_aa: CASSLGSSGRGYNEQFF; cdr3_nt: TGTGCCAGCAGCTTAGGGTCTAGCGGCCGGGGGTACAATGAGCAGTTCTTC
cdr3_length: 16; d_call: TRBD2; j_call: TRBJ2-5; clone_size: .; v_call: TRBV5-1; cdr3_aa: CASSPGLVGYQETQYF; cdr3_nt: TGCGCCAGCAGCCCGGGACTAGTGGGATACCAAGAGACCCAGTACTTC
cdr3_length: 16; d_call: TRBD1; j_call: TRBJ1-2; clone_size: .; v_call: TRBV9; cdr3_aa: CASSAPGTGFVSGYTF; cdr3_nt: TGTGCCAGCAGCGCACCCGGGACAGGGTTTGTAAGTGGCTACACCTTC
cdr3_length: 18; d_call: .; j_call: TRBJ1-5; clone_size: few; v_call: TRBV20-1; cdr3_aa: CSTLRGYAGEGVNQPQHF; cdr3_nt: TGCAGTACACTAAGGGGTTATGCGGGGGAAGGAGTCAATCAGCCCCAGCATTTT
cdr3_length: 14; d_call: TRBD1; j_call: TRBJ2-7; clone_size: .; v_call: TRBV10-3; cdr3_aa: CAISRGQGFDEQYF; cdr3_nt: TGTGCCATCAGTCGGGGACAGGGGTTCGACGAGCAGTACTTC
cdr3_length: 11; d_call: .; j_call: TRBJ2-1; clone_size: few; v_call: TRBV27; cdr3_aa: CASRTHNEQFF; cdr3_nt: TGTGCCAGCCGGACACACAATGAGCAGTTCTTC
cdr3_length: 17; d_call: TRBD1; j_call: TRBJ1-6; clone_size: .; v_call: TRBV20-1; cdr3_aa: CSAQLPGGFVHNSPLHF; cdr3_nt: TGCAGTGCCCAACTACCAGGGGGTTTTGTCCATAATTCACCCCTCCACTTT
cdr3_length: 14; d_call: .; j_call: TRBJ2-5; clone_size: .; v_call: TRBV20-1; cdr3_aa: CSAVTGATRETQYF; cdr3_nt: TGCAGTGCCGTGACAGGTGCGACTAGGGAGACCCAGTACTTC
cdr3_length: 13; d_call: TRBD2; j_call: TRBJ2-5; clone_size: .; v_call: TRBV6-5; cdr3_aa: CASTVGGGETQYF; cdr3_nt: TGTGCCAGCACCGTCGGGGGGGGAGAGACCCAGTACTTC
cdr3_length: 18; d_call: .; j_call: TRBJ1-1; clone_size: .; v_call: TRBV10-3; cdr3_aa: CAISEVPGHPTGNTEAFF; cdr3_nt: TGTGCCATCAGCGAAGTCCCGGGACACCCAACGGGGAACACTGAAGCTTTCTTT
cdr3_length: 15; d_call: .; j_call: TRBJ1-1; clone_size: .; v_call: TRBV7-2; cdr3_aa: CASSSLAGLGTEAFF; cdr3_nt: TGTGCCAGCAGCTCCCTGGCGGGTTTGGGCACTGAAGCTTTCTTT
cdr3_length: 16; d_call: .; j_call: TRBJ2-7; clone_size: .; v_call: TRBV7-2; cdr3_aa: CASSPRLGGRAYEQYF; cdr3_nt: TGTGCCAGCAGCCCACGCCTCGGGGGGCGAGCCTACGAGCAGTACTTC
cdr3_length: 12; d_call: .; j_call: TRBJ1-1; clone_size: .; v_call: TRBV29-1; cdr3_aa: CSVHSLNTEAFF; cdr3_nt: TGCAGCGTTCATAGCCTGAACACTGAAGCTTTCTTT
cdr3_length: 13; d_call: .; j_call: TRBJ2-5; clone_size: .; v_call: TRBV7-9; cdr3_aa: CAGDRQNQETQYF; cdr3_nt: TGTGCCGGCGATAGACAGAACCAAGAGACCCAGTACTTC
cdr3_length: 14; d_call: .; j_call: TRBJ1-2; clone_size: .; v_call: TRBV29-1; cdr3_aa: CSVPDPGLSKGYTF; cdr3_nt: TGCAGCGTCCCAGACCCGGGACTAAGCAAAGGCTACACCTTC
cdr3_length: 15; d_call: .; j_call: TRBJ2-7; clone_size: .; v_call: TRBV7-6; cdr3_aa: CASSTQPQDTGEQYF; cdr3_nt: TGTGCCAGCAGCACCCAGCCCCAGGACACCGGCGAGCAGTACTTC
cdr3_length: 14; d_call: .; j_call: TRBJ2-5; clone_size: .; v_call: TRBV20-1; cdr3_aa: CSARVAGVVETQYF; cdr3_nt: TGCAGTGCTAGAGTAGCAGGGGTGGTAGAGACCCAGTACTTC
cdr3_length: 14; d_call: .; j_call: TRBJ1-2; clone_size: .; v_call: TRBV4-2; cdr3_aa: CASSQVSDNNGYTF; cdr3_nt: TGTGCCAGCAGCCAAGTTTCGGATAACAATGGCTACACCTTC
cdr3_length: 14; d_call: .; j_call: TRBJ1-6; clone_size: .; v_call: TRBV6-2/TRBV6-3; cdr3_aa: CASRRDFHNSPLHF; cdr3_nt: TGTGCCAGCAGAAGGGACTTCCATAATTCACCCCTCCACTTT
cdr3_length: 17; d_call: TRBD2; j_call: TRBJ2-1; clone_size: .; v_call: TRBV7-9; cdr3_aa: CASSFPRAGGPYNEQFF; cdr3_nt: TGTGCCAGCAGCTTTCCGAGGGCGGGGGGGCCCTACAATGAGCAGTTCTTC
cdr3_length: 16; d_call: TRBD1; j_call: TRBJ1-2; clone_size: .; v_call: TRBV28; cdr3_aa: CASSASLGQGNNGYTF; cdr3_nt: TGTGCCAGCAGTGCCAGCCTGGGACAGGGAAACAATGGCTACACCTTC
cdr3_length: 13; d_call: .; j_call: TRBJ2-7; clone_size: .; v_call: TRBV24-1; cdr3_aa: CATSGGGTYEQYF; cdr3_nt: TGTGCCACTTCAGGAGGAGGAACCTACGAGCAGTACTTC
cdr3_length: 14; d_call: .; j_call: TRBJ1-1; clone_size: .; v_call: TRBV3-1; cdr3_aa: CASSFYREGTEAFF; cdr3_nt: TGTGCCAGCAGCTTCTACAGGGAAGGAACTGAAGCTTTCTTT
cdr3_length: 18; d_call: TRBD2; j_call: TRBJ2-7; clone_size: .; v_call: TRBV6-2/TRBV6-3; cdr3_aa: CASFNPGTSGRKVYEQYF; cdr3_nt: TGTGCCAGCTTTAATCCCGGGACTAGCGGGAGGAAGGTCTACGAGCAGTACTTC
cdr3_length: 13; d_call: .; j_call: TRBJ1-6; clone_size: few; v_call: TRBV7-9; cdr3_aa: CASSSGDRSPLHF; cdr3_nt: TGTGCCAGCAGCTCCGGGGACCGATCACCCCTCCACTTT
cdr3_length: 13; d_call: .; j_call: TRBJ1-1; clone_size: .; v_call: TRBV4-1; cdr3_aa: CASSQAITCEAFF; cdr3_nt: TGCGCCAGCAGCCAAGCCATCACTTGCGAAGCTTTCTTT
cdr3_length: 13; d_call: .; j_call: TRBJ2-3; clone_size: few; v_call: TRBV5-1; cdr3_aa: CASNQRGTDTQYF; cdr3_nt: TGCGCCAGCAACCAGCGGGGCACAGATACGCAGTATTTT
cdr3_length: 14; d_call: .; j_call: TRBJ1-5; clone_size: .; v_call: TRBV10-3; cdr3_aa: CAISGIDRLEPQHF; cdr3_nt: TGTGCCATCAGTGGGATAGACAGACTCGAGCCCCAGCATTTT
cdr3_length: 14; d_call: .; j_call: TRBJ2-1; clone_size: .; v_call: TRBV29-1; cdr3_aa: CSVEAAQGGNEQFF; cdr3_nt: TGCAGCGTTGAAGCTGCACAGGGAGGGAATGAGCAGTTCTTC
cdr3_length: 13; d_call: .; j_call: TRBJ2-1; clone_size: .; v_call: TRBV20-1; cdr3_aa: CSASSDLYNEQFF; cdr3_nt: TGCAGTGCTAGCTCAGACCTATACAATGAGCAGTTCTTC
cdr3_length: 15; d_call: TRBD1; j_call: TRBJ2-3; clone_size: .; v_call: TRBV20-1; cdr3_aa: CSASLGQRITDTQYF; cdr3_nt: TGCAGTGCCAGTCTGGGACAGCGAATCACGGATACGCAGTATTTT
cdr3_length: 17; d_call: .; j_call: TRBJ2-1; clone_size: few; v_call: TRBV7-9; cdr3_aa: CASSLAAGLRRPREQFF; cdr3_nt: TGTGCCAGCAGCTTAGCGGCAGGGTTAAGGAGGCCCCGTGAGCAGTTCTTC
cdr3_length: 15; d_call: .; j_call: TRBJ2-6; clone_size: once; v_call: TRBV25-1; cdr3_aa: CASSELRSGVNVLTF; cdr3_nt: TGTGCCAGCAGTGAATTGAGATCTGGGGTCAACGTCCTGACTTTC
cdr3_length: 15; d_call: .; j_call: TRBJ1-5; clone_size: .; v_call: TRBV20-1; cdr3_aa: CSARDLDWSNQPQHF; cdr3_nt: TGCAGTGCTAGAGATTTGGACTGGAGCAATCAGCCCCAGCATTTT
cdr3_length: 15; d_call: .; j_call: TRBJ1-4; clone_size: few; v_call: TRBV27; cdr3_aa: CASSAFPGGEEKLFF; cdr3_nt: TGTGCCAGCAGCGCGTTTCCGGGAGGCGAGGAAAAACTGTTTTTT
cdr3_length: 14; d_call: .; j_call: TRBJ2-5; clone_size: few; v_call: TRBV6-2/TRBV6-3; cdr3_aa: CASSPSSDKETQYF; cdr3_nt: TGTGCCAGCAGTCCGTCCAGTGATAAAGAGACCCAGTACTTC